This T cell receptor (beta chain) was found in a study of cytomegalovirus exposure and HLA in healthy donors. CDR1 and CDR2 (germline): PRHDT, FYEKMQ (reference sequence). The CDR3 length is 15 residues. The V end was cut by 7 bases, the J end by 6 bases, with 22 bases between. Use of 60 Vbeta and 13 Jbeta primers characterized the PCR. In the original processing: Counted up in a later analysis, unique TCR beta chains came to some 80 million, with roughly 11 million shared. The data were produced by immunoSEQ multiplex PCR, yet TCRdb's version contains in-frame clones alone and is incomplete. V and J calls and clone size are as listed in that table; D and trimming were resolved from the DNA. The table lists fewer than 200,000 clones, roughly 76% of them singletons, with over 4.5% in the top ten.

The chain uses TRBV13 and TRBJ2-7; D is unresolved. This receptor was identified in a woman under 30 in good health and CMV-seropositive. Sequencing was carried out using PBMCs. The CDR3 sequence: CASTRGTAAPGEQYF. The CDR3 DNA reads TGTGCCAGCACCCGAGGAACGGCAGCCCCCGGCGAGCAGTACTTC. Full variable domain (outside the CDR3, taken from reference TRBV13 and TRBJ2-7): AAGVIQSPRHLIKEKRETATLKCYPIPRHDTVYWYQQGPGQDPQFLISFYEKMQSDKGSIPDRFSAQQFSDYHSELNMSSLELGDSALYFCASTRGTAAPGEQYFGPGTRLTVT.